This T cell receptor (beta chain) was sequenced in a study of CD8+CD57+ T cells in acquired aplastic anemia. The V end was cut by 6 bases, the J end by 5 bases, with 20 bases between. CDR1 and CDR2 from the germline V gene are SNHLY and FYNNEI. The CDR3 runs 15 residues. TCR beta VDJ and CDR3 profiling used genomic DNA as template. Via MiXCR, TCRdb re-called the reads, giving one row per CDR3 protein. This sample has 180,000 or so distinct CDR3 sequences, with 50% to 65% found just once. The authors sequenced patients whose flow cytometry had shown CD8+CD57+ cell expansion. Input material: sorted CD4+, CD8+, or CD8+CD57+ T cells (not recorded which) from PBMCs. V usage is TRBV2 and J usage is TRBJ2-7; weak D call: TRBD1 (6 bases). The TCR originated in a human donor with aplastic anemia. CDR3 protein: CASRLDSFYVDEQYF. The CDR3 coding sequence is TGTGCCAGCAGGCTGGACAGTTTTTACGTTGACGAGCAGTACTTC.